This TCR beta chain was captured in a study of shared clonotypes between healthy human individuals. The study enrolled healthy HIV-negative adults without recent acute infections or vaccinations as donors. Libraries were prepared by immunoSEQ multiplex PCR; TCRdb keeps only in-frame clonotypes and omits some of them. The sample has 85,000 to 100,000 clones, almost 70% seen once. Input material: memory CD8+ T cells sorted from blood. Subset in this sample: CD45RO+ cells pooled with CCR7-negative TemRA cells. This clonotype originated in a man aged 25-45 years in good health.

As DNA, the CDR3 is TGTGCCAGCAGTCCCCCCGGGACAGGGCTGGTCAACGAGCAGTACTTC. Amino acid sequence: CASSPPGTGLVNEQYF. V and J are TRBV9 and TRBJ2-7; 9 bases are shared with TRBD1. Germline CDR1 reads SGDLS; CDR2 reads YYNGEE. The CDR3 is made up of 16 amino acids. The J segment lost 5 bases and the V segment lost 5 bases, leaving 14 bases of the junction unmatched.